This passage covers 10 T cell receptor beta chains from one sample sequenced in a study of T cells after yellow fever vaccination. One entry per CDR3 protein results from TCRdb running MiXCR on the 5' RACE reads. Of hundreds of thousands of distinct CDR3 sequences listed, approximately 13% were seen once; the top ten hold roughly 13%. The starting material was PBMCs, obtained on the day of the yellow fever booster vaccination. The receptors come from a young man who received the YFV17D yellow fever vaccine.

This clonotype was seen a few times. The chain has TRBV4-3 and TRBJ2-2; 12 bases agree with TRBD2. This CDR3 spans 16 amino acids. Germline CDR1 and CDR2: LGHNA and YSLEER. After removal of 3 bases from V and 6 bases from J, the junction contained 5 bases not matched to a gene. Written as DNA, the CDR3 is TGCGCCAGCAGCCACCTGACTAGCGGGAGCTCCGGGGAGCTGTTTTTT. Encoded protein: CASSHLTSGSSGELFF.

This clonotype appeared once. The genes are TRBV24-1 and TRBJ2-1; the D gene is possibly TRBD1 (6 bases). CDR1 and CDR2 (germline): KGHDR, SFDVKD. V was pared by 1 base and J by 7 bases, with 10 bases between. The CDR3 totals 14 residues. CDR3 bases: TGTGCCACCAGTGATTTTAACAGGGATAATGAGCAGTTCTTC. Protein sequence: CATSDFNRDNEQFF.

This clonotype was observed at least ten times. The V gene is TRBV20-1, the J gene TRBJ2-1; either TRBD1 or TRBD2 may supply D (6 bases each). The CDR3 length is 15 residues. The germline CDR1 and CDR2 sequences are DFQATT and SNEGSKA (reference sequence). V was cut by 3 bases and J by 5 bases, with 17 bases left in between. The CDR3 DNA sequence: TGCAGTGCTAGTTTACTTGGGGGGCGAGACAATGAGCAGTTCTTC. Translation gives CSASLLGGRDNEQFF.

The chain recombines TRBV20-1 with TRBJ1-3; tentatively, D is TRBD1 (5 bases). Germline V gene data show CDR1 as DFQATT and CDR2 as SNEGSKA (reference sequence). CDR3 length equals 15 residues. Deletions cut 3 bases from V and 1 base from J, with 13 bases between. CDR3 region: CSASPQAGSGNTIYF. CDR3 nucleotides: TGCAGTGCTAGCCCGCAGGCAGGGTCTGGAAACACCATATATTTT.

CDR3 sequence: CASSFLAANTGELFF. The CDR3 DNA is TGTGCCAGCAGCTTCCTAGCGGCAAACACCGGGGAGCTGTTTTTT. The rearrangement joins TRBV7-2 to TRBJ2-2; 7 bases map to TRBD2. Losses at the gene ends were 3 bases for V and 2 bases for J; bases not matched to a gene: 3. The germline V gene encodes CDR1 SGHTA and CDR2 FQGNSA. The CDR3 runs 15 residues.

This clonotype showed up many times. V usage is TRBV6-5 and J usage is TRBJ2-3; unclear D gene. V dropped 4 bases and J dropped 1 base, with 12 bases sitting between them. The CDR3 consists of 15 residues. Germline CDR1 MNHEY, CDR2 SVGAGI. DNA for the CDR3: TGTGCCAGCAGTTTAAACGTACTCGGCACAGATACGCAGTATTTT. Its translation is CASSLNVLGTDTQYF.

This rearrangement joins TRBV29-1 to TRBJ2-2; no definite D call. Looked up from germline, CDR1 is SQVTM and CDR2 is ANQGSEA. The ends were cut back, 1 base at V and 1 base at J, with 4 bases in the middle. CDR3 length equals 13 residues. CDR3 region: CSVEGMNTGELFF. CDR3 DNA sequence: TGCAGCGTTGAAGGGATGAACACCGGGGAGCTGTTTTTT.

V and J are TRBV28 and TRBJ2-7; possible D gene TRBD1, 6 bases. CDR3 size: 13 residues. Trimming left V 6 bases short and J 7 bases short, with 16 bases between. Germline lookup yields CDR1 MDHEN and CDR2 SYDVKM. The CDR3 nucleotides are TGTGCCAGCAGCCCTTCAGGGGTCGGGGAGCAGTACTTC. Protein: CASSPSGVGEQYF.

This clonotype came up a few times. The chain is built from TRBV4-3 and TRBJ2-1; D is possibly TRBD2 (5 bases). Between the trimmed V and J ends, which lost 1 base and 5 bases, there was a span of 21 bases. CDR1 LGHNA and CDR2 YSLEER come from the germline V gene. The CDR3 is made up of 18 amino acids. CDR3 amino acids: CASSQGAGGPLVNNEQFF. CDR3 sequence (DNA): TGCGCCAGCAGCCAAGGGGCTGGAGGCCCCCTCGTAAACAATGAGCAGTTCTTC.

This chain connects TRBV9 to TRBJ2-3; the D is unclear. The V and J ends lost 3 bases and 4 bases respectively, with 12 bases between them. Germline V CDR1 and CDR2: SGDLS, YYNGEE. The CDR3 has 14 residues. CDR3: CASSGQLAADTQYF. The CDR3 DNA follows: TGTGCCAGCAGCGGACAATTGGCGGCAGATACGCAGTATTTT.